The 20 T cell receptor beta chains given below trace back to one sample, sequenced in a study of T cell changes during pregnancy in multiple sclerosis (dated by TCRdb to the late 2010s). The library came from the immunoSEQ multiplex PCR assay. In its TCRdb copy, this immuneACCESS table keeps in-frame sequences only and misses some clones. Where compared with another copy, unresolved V genes explain less than half of these, and the others have no known cause. In this sample the table shows about 66,000 clones, just over 90% of which occur a single time. Approximately 1.5% of the sample comes from the top ten. Sequencing used peripheral blood, obtained in the third trimester of pregnancy. The origin of the receptors is a female donor with multiple sclerosis, enrolled in a pregnancy study.

The V gene is TRBV9, the J gene TRBJ2-3; D is perhaps TRBD2 (6 bases). Germline-derived CDR1 and CDR2 are SGDLS and YYNGEE. V dropped 4 bases and J dropped 3 bases, with 24 bases sitting between them. There are 18 residues in the CDR3. The CDR3 loop is CASSSHPPRRERTDTQYF. The CDR3 DNA is TGTGCCAGCAGCTCGCACCCCCCCCGGAGGGAGAGGACAGATACGCAGTATTTT.

The chain's CDR3 is CASSFSTFGEQYF. For the CDR3, the DNA is TGTGCCAGCAGCTTTTCAACTTTCGGCGAGCAGTACTTC. The gene calls are TRBV11-3 and TRBJ2-7; D is uncertain. Germline V gene lookup returns CDR1 SGHNT and CDR2 YENEEA. The CDR3 is made up of 13 amino acids. Trimming shortened V by 3 bases and J by 6 bases, and 12 bases separated the two germline ends. The full variable domain, its missing parts supplied by reference TRBV11-3 and TRBJ2-7, is EAGVVQSPRYKIIEKKQPVAFWCNPISGHNTLYWYLQNLGQGPELLIRYENEEAVDDSQLPKDRFSAERLKGVDSTLKIQPAELGDSAVYLCASSFSTFGEQYFGPGTRLTVT.

The chain joins TRBV5-6 to TRBJ2-7; D might be TRBD1 (5 bases). The CDR3 spans 14 residues. Germline lookup yields CDR1 SGHDT and CDR2 YYEEEE. V dropped 1 base and J dropped 5 bases, with 13 bases sitting between them. This CDR3 reads CASSLQGISDEQYF. The CDR3 DNA follows: TGTGCCAGCAGCTTGCAGGGAATCTCGGACGAGCAGTACTTC.

CDR3: CASSSAGTGVPGANVLTF. In DNA form, the CDR3 reads TGTGCCAGCAGTTCAGCCGGGACAGGGGTACCTGGGGCCAACGTCCTGACTTTC. The V and J genes are TRBV28 and TRBJ2-6, with 10 bases identical to TRBD1. CDR3 length: 18 residues. Germline V gene lookup returns CDR1 MDHEN and CDR2 SYDVKM. The junction had 8 bases not matched to a gene; V was cut back by 4 bases and J by 2 bases.

The rearrangement uses TRBV27 and TRBJ1-2; TRBD1 matches at 8 bases. In germline, CDR1 is MNHEY, CDR2 SMNVEV (reference sequence). There are 15 residues in the CDR3. V lost 6 bases to trimming and J lost 5 bases; unmatched junction nucleotides: 11. The CDR3 region is CASRPPGQGSYGYTF. CDR3 coding DNA: TGTGCCAGCAGGCCCCCAGGACAGGGATCGTATGGCTACACCTTC.

This clone was observed a single time. V gene TRBV7-9 combines with J gene TRBJ2-7; D is possibly TRBD1 (5 bases). Trimming removed 7 bases from V and 5 bases from J, with 21 bases in between. Per germline, CDR1 SEHNR and CDR2 FQNEAQ (reference sequence). The CDR3 spans 15 residues. The CDR3 here is CASNLGQGVMNEQYF. The CDR3, as DNA: TGTGCCAGCAACCTGGGCCAGGGTGTAATGAACGAGCAGTACTTC.

The DNA for the CDR3 is TGCGCCAGCTCCTCTGAGGGTGGGGTGGGAGAGACCCAGTACTTC. Translation gives CASSSEGGVGETQYF. V gene TRBV5-1 combines with J gene TRBJ2-5; D might be TRBD2 (5 bases). V gave up 7 bases and J gave up 4 bases, with 20 bases separating them. Germline CDR1 reads SGHRS; CDR2 reads YFSETQ. The CDR3 runs 15 residues.

The CDR3 DNA reads as TGTGCCAGTAGCCTGCAGGGAGGGAACACTGAAGCTTTCTTT. This codes for CASSLQGGNTEAFF. The chain employs TRBV19 and TRBJ1-1; tentatively, D is TRBD1 (5 bases). The germline V gene encodes CDR1 LNHDA and CDR2 SQIVND (reference sequence). The CDR3 extends over 14 amino acids. V was cut by 6 bases and J by 1 base, with 12 bases left in between.

The CDR3 region has the DNA TGTGCCAGCAGTTCAACATCCGATACGCAGTATTTT. The encoded protein is CASSSTSDTQYF. The chain joins TRBV6-5 to TRBJ2-3; the D is unclear. Looked up from germline, CDR1 is MNHEY and CDR2 is SVGAGI. V lost 4 bases to trimming and J lost 6 bases, with 8 bases between them. The CDR3 sequence is 12 residues long.

V is TRBV2 and J is TRBJ2-5; 8 bases align to TRBD2. The germline V gene has CDR1 SNHLY and CDR2 FYNNEI. V trimming: 7 bases; J trimming: 3 bases; junction bases outside the gene matches: 7. This CDR3 is built from 14 residues. In nucleotides, the CDR3 is TGTGCCAGCACCGTATCAGCGGGAGAAGAGACCCAGTACTTC. Protein product: CASTVSAGEETQYF.

This chain connects TRBV6-1 to TRBJ2-5, with 12 bases aligning to TRBD2. This CDR3 is 15 amino acids long. Germline V gene sequence: CDR1 MNHNS, CDR2 SASEGT. V dropped 2 bases and J dropped 2; count of bases not matched to a gene: 0. Here the CDR3 DNA reads TGTGCCAGCAGTGAACTAGCGGGGGGGCAAGAGACCCAGTACTTC. It translates to CASSELAGGQETQYF.

The chain couples TRBV7-6 to TRBJ2-5; TRBD2 agrees at 12 bases. V shed 4 bases, J shed 1 base, and the junction held 7 bases outside the gene matches. Germline CDR1 and CDR2: SGHVS and FNYEAQ. The CDR3 contains 17 residues. CDR3 in DNA: TGTGCCAGCAGCTGGGGGACTAGCGGGCGGATCCAAGAGACCCAGTACTTC. It encodes CASSWGTSGRIQETQYF.

This sequence joins TRBV5-4 and TRBJ2-7; D is possibly TRBD1 (5 bases). This CDR3 spans 15 amino acids. Trimming took 1 base from V and 0 from J, leaving 11 bases between them. Germline loops: CDR1 SGHNT, CDR2 YYREEE (reference sequence). This CDR3 reads CASSLRGSSSYEQYF. The CDR3 nucleotides read TGTGCCAGCAGCTTGAGGGGCTCCAGCTCCTACGAGCAGTACTTC.

The rearrangement joins TRBV30 to TRBJ1-5; D unresolved. Germline lookup yields CDR1 GTSNPN and CDR2 SVGIG (reference sequence). With 0 bases removed from V and 0 bases from J, the gap between germline ends came to 15 bases. This CDR3 contains 17 residues. CDR3: CAWSVRLSEYSNQPQHF. For the CDR3, the DNA is TGTGCCTGGAGTGTAAGACTGTCGGAATATAGCAATCAGCCCCAGCATTTT. The entire variable domain, with the rest obtained from reference TRBV30 and TRBJ1-5, is as follows: SQTIHQWPATLVQPVGSPLSLECTVEGTSNPNLYWYRQAAGRGLQLLFYSVGIGQISSEVPQNLSASRPQDRQFILSSKKLLLSDSGFYLCAWSVRLSEYSNQPQHFGDGTRLSIL.

This chain joins TRBV15 and TRBJ2-5; D is undetermined. This CDR3 comprises 15 residues. Trimming cost V 1 base and J 5 bases, with 14 bases left between them. CDR1 is LNHNV and CDR2 is YYDKDF in the germline V gene (reference sequence). CDR3 in amino acids: CATSRALGPRETQYF. The DNA for the CDR3 is TGTGCCACCAGCAGAGCTCTGGGCCCAAGGGAGACCCAGTACTTC.

The chain employs TRBV6-4 and TRBJ2-1; TRBD2 matches at 7 bases. V was pared by 6 bases and J by 4 bases, with 15 bases of the junction left unmatched. In germline, CDR1 is MRHNA, CDR2 SNTAGT. CDR3 size: 17 residues. The chain's CDR3 is CASRLALGSGKYNEQFF. The CDR3, as DNA: TGTGCCAGCAGACTGGCCCTTGGGAGCGGGAAGTACAATGAGCAGTTCTTC.

The chain is built from TRBV4-1 and TRBJ2-3, with a possible D match to TRBD1 (6 bases). With 1 base removed from V and 2 bases from J, the gap between germline ends came to 16 bases. Per the germline V gene, CDR1 is MGHRA and CDR2 is YSYEKL. This CDR3 contains 17 residues. CDR3 DNA: TGCGCCAGCAGCCAAGGAGGGGAAAGGGGGTTCACAGATACGCAGTATTTT. It yields the protein CASSQGGERGFTDTQYF.

The chain has TRBV7-9 and TRBJ1-4; TRBD1 might be the D (6 bases). Looked up from germline, CDR1 is SEHNR and CDR2 is FQNEAQ (reference sequence). The CDR3 sequence is 16 residues long. Deletions cut 1 base from V and 7 bases from J, with 16 bases between. The CDR3 is CASSLGLGALAEKLFF. CDR3 nucleotides: TGTGCCAGCAGCTTAGGGTTGGGGGCTCTAGCTGAAAAACTGTTTTTT. Using reference TRBV7-9 and TRBJ1-4 for the parts outside the CDR3, the full variable domain is DTGVSQNPRHKITKRGQNVTFRCDPISEHNRLYWYRQTLGQGPEFLTYFQNEAQLEKSRLLSDRFSAERPKGSFSTLEIQRTEQGDSAMYLCASSLGLGALAEKLFFGSGTQLSVL.

This chain links TRBV5-1 with TRBJ1-2; 10 bases are a match to TRBD1. V lost 0 bases, J lost 4 bases, and 15 bases stayed unmatched. The germline V gene encodes CDR1 SGHRS and CDR2 YFSETQ. The CDR3 contains 19 residues. The CDR3 reads CASSLVGQGLSGLSYGYTF. As DNA, the CDR3 is TGCGCCAGCAGCTTGGTGGGACAGGGGCTCTCCGGACTGAGCTATGGCTACACCTTC. The full variable domain, in which reference TRBV5-1 and TRBJ1-2 provide the parts outside the CDR3, is KAGVTQTPRYLIKTRGQQVTLSCSPISGHRSVSWYQQTPGQGLQFLFEYFSETQRNKGNFPGRFSGRQFSNSRSEMNVSTLELGDSALYLCASSLVGQGLSGLSYGYTFGSGTRLTVV.

The chain employs TRBV9 and TRBJ2-2; TRBD2 matches 8 bases. CDR1 SGDLS and CDR2 YYNGEE come from the germline V gene. The CDR3 consists of 18 residues. V gave up 0 bases and J gave up 4 bases; unmatched junction bases: 11. The CDR3 nucleotides read TGTGCCAGCAGCGTAGTCCGATCGGGGGGGCTAGGCACCGGGGAGCTGTTTTTT. This gives the protein CASSVVRSGGLGTGELFF. The full variable domain, rest sourced from reference TRBV9 and TRBJ2-2, is DSGVTQTPKHLITATGQRVTLRCSPRSGDLSVYWYQQSLDQGLQFLIQYYNGEERAKGNILERFSAQQFPDLHSELNLSSLELGDSALYFCASSVVRSGGLGTGELFFGEGSRLTVL.